The clone carrying this T cell receptor (beta chain) was observed at least ten times. What it binds is not known. This sample is part of a study of human T cells and chemical hapten exposure. Looking at the study overall: Mainly, slight library volume differences in the pool made TCR yields vary. The study's findings and limits: Those TCRs sitting above 1 in 1000 frequency stayed the same with DPC sensitization.

Noted time point: healthy volunteer bleed at 2 weeks. Whole blood, unfractionated, served as the material for total RNA extraction. One entry per CDR3 protein, called by TCRdb with MiXCR from the RACE reads. The sample includes some 90,000 distinct CDR3 sequences, about 8.7% seen only once; the top ten take 2.9%. The CDR3 is 14 amino acids. The germline gives CDR1 LGHDT, CDR2 YNNKEL (reference sequence). The V end was cut by 4 bases, the J end by 0 bases, with 7 bases between. Sequencing was performed on whole blood. This chain links TRBV3-1 with TRBJ1-5; D not resolved. The TCR sequence derives from a female donor in good health. Some clones in this sample may be carry-over from other donors' samples. In DNA form, the CDR3 reads TGTGCCAGCAGCCTCGGAGGTAGCAATCAGCCCCAGCATTTT. Translation: CASSLGGSNQPQHF.